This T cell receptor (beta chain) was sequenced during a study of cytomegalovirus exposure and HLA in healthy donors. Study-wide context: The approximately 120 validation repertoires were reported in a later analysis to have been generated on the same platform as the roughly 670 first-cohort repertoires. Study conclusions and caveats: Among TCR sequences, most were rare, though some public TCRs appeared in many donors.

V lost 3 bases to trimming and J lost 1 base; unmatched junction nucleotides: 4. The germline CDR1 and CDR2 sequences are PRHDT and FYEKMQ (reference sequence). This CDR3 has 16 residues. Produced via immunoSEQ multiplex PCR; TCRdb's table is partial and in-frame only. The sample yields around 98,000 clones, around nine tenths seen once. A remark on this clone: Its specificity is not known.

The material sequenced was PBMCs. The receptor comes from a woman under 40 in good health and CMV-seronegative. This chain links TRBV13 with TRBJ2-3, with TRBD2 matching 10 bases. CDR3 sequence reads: CASSFGLAGGTDTQYF. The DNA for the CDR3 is TGTGCCAGCAGCTTTGGCCTAGCGGGGGGCACAGATACGCAGTATTTT.